The 3 T cell receptor beta chains presented below share a single source sample, sequenced in a study of T-cell memory formation after mild COVID-19. TCRdb ran MiXCR on the 5' RACE reads and lists one entry per CDR3 protein. Of about 350,000 distinct CDR3 sequences in the sample, approximately 14% were seen once. The specimen was PBMCs or a T cell subset sorted from them (not recorded which). The source of these receptors is a young man who had mild COVID-19 (a few samples of this study predate the infection). Cell type and time point are not known.

This clonotype appeared a few times. The V call is TRBV4-1, the J call TRBJ2-7; the match to TRBD1 covers 10 bases. Trimming removed 3 bases from V and 6 bases from J; junction bases left unmatched: 8. This CDR3 spans 15 amino acids. Germline V gives CDR1 MGHRA, CDR2 YSYEKL. The CDR3 spells CASSQEGQGLGEQYF. The CDR3 region has the DNA TGCGCCAGCAGCCAGGAGGGACAGGGGCTAGGCGAGCAGTACTTC.

The chain uses TRBV20-1 and TRBJ2-1; weak D call: TRBD2 (6 bases). V gave up 6 bases and J gave up 2 bases, with 17 bases separating them. Germline CDR1 reads DFQATT; CDR2 reads SNEGSKA (reference sequence). The length of the CDR3 is 15 residues. As DNA, the CDR3 is TGCAGTGCGTGGAGGGCCGATGGGGCCTACAATGAGCAGTTCTTC. It yields the protein CSAWRADGAYNEQFF.

In its sample, this clonotype was seen many times. The chain carries TRBV7-8 and TRBJ2-1, with 7 nucleotides matching TRBD1. Germline CDR1 is SGHVS and CDR2 is FQNEAQ. Losses at the gene ends were 6 bases for V and 10 bases for J; bases not matched to a gene: 9. The CDR3 contains 13 residues. CDR3 DNA: TGTGCCAGCAGTGTGCTCAGGGGACAGGAGCAGTTCTTC. Its translation: CASSVLRGQEQFF.